Listed below are T cell receptor beta chains from one sample, sequenced in a study of CD8+CD57+ T cells in acquired aplastic anemia. MiXCR, applied by TCRdb to the reads, yields one record per CDR3 protein. The table records fewer than 200,000 distinct CDR3 sequences, approximately 52% of them present only once. The material sequenced was sorted CD4+, CD8+, or CD8+CD57+ T cells (not recorded which) from PBMCs. The origin of the receptors is a human donor with aplastic anemia. Each CDR3 is given with its conserved first and last residue. D genes are given only for firm matches. Clone size appears in some rows only: once, few, many, or a class for an expanded clone.

>-|TRBJ2-7|-|TRBV3-1
TGTGCCAGCAGCCAAGATTTTCCCACTAGACCTTACTACGAGCAGTACTTC
CASSQDFPTRPYYEQYF
>TRBD2|TRBJ2-7|many|TRBV12-3/TRBV12-4
TGTGCCAGCAGTTCGACATGGGGGACTAGCGAGGCCTACGAGCAGTACTTC
CASSSTWGTSEAYEQYF
>-|TRBJ2-1|many|TRBV6-5
TGTGCCAGCAGTTACGCAACTAGACGAGGCGAGCAGTTCTTC
CASSYATRRGEQFF
>-|TRBJ2-7|many|TRBV12-3/TRBV12-4
TGTGCCAGCAGGCGGACAGAGACCTACGAGCAGTACTTC
CASRRTETYEQYF
>-|TRBJ1-1|many|TRBV10-2
TGCGCCAGCAGACCGTCGGGTGGGACCGGGGAAGCTTTCTTT
CASRPSGGTGEAFF
>-|TRBJ1-1|-|TRBV7-7
TGTGCCAGCAGCATGACATTGAACACTGAAGCTTTCTTT
CASSMTLNTEAFF
>TRBD1|TRBJ2-7|-|TRBV7-8
TGTGCCGGCAGCTCCGGGACAGGGGACGAGCAGTACTTC
CAGSSGTGDEQYF
>-|TRBJ2-1|-|TRBV20-1
TGCAGTGCTAGAGATGGTAGTAAGGTGGTCGATGAGCAGTTCTTC
CSARDGSKVVDEQFF
>-|TRBJ1-5|-|TRBV19
TGTGCCAGTAGTATCGGGGATCGGTTTCAGCCCCAGCATTTT
CASSIGDRFQPQHF
>TRBD1|TRBJ2-3|-|TRBV2
TGTGCCATCAAACGGACAGGGGGAACAGATACGCAGTATTTT
CAIKRTGGTDTQYF
>TRBD2|TRBJ2-7|-|TRBV20-1
TGCAGCACATGGGGGAGGGCAGACGAGCAGTACTTC
CSTWGRADEQYF
>-|TRBJ1-6|-|TRBV10-3
TGTGCCATCAGGGCAGCGGGAAGGCATTCACCCCTCCACTTT
CAIRAAGRHSPLHF
>-|TRBJ1-1|many|TRBV20-1
TGCAGTGCTACCGTTTCGATCTCGGTCACTGAAGCTTTCTTT
CSATVSISVTEAFF
>TRBD2|TRBJ2-7|few|TRBV19
TGTGCCAGTACCGTAGCGGGGAACTACGAGCAGTACTTC
CASTVAGNYEQYF
>TRBD2|TRBJ2-3|many|TRBV7-3
TGTGCCAGCAGCTTAAGGAGTCGGACTAGCGGGGCCCCAGATACGCAGTATTTT
CASSLRSRTSGAPDTQYF
>-|TRBJ1-4|many|TRBV7-2
TGTGCCAGCAGTTCCGGGAGGGGGAATGAAAAACTGTTTTTT
CASSSGRGNEKLFF
>-|TRBJ2-3|many|TRBV3-1
TGTGCCAGCAGCCAAGATCACGGGAATACGCAGTATTTT
CASSQDHGNTQYF
>TRBD2|TRBJ2-7|once|TRBV11-1
TGTGCCAGCAGCGACAGGAGATCTAGCGGGAGTGGCGAGCAGTACTTC
CASSDRRSSGSGEQYF
>-|TRBJ1-6|-|TRBV10-3
TGTGCCATCAGTGTAGAGGAAAGCAATTCACCCCTCCACTTT
CAISVEESNSPLHF
>-|TRBJ1-2|-|TRBV2
TGTGCCAGCAGTGAACCCGCAGGCCCGGGAGGGTATGGCTACACCTTC
CASSEPAGPGGYGYTF
>-|TRBJ2-5|-|TRBV29-1
TGCAGCGGTAACAGTGGGGCGGTGGAGACCCAGTACTTC
CSGNSGAVETQYF
>-|TRBJ2-1|-|TRBV12-3/TRBV12-4
TGTGCCAGCAGTTTAACGGACACCTACAATGAGCAGTTCTTC
CASSLTDTYNEQFF
>TRBD1|TRBJ2-7|-|TRBV4-2
TGTGCCAGCAGCCATGGGACAGCCACCTACGAGCAGTACTTC
CASSHGTATYEQYF
>-|TRBJ2-7|-|TRBV24-1
TGTGCCTCCCCAAACCGGGACCCCTATTCTCCGGACGAGCAGTACTTC
CASPNRDPYSPDEQYF
>-|TRBJ1-6|few|TRBV30
TGTGCCTGGAGTATAGATAGAGGGACCTCCTATAATTCACCCCTCCACTTT
CAWSIDRGTSYNSPLHF
>-|TRBJ1-5|-|TRBV18
TGTGCCAGCTCACCCCAGGGGAATAGCAATCAGCCCCAGCATTTT
CASSPQGNSNQPQHF
>-|TRBJ1-1|many|TRBV6-1
TGTGCCAGCAGTACCGGGACGGCGAACACTGAAGCTTTCTTT
CASSTGTANTEAFF
>-|TRBJ2-7|-|TRBV20-1
TGCAGTGCTAGAGATCTCTCCCAGACCTACGAGCAGTACTTC
CSARDLSQTYEQYF
>-|TRBJ2-3|few|TRBV24-1
TGTGCCACCAGTGACCCTCCTACCCCAGATACGCAGTATTTT
CATSDPPTPDTQYF
>-|TRBJ1-5|-|TRBV9
TGTGCCAGCAGCGTAGGGCAGGAGTATCAGCCCCAGCATTTT
CASSVGQEYQPQHF
>-|TRBJ1-4|few|TRBV2
TGTGCCAGCAATGGGCAGGGCGGTGAAAAACTGTTTTTT
CASNGQGGEKLFF
>-|TRBJ2-3|many|TRBV20-1
TGCAGTGCCATTCGCCCCGGGGGCACAGATACGCAGTATTTT
CSAIRPGGTDTQYF
>TRBD2|TRBJ2-1|few|TRBV9
TGTGCCAGCAGCCCTACTAGCGGGGTATACAATGAGCAGTTCTTC
CASSPTSGVYNEQFF
>TRBD2|TRBJ2-3|many|TRBV5-4
TGTGCCAGCAGCTTGTACCAGCGGGGGGGCATGACAGATACGCAGTATTTT
CASSLYQRGGMTDTQYF
>TRBD1|TRBJ1-5|few|TRBV19
TGTGCCAGTAGTACCCGCCGGGACAGGGGGTCCGGTCAGCCCCAGCATTTT
CASSTRRDRGSGQPQHF
>-|TRBJ1-5|-|TRBV15
TGTGCCACCAGCACCCGGGCGGGGCCCCAGCATTTT
CATSTRAGPQHF
>-|TRBJ2-7|many|TRBV5-6
TGTGCCAGCAGCTTGGGGGGGGGACAGGCCTTCTACGAGCAGTACTTC
CASSLGGGQAFYEQYF
>TRBD2|TRBJ2-1|many|TRBV20-1
TGCAGTGCTAGAGGTTTACTAGCGGGGGAGAATGAGCAGTTCTTC
CSARGLLAGENEQFF
>-|TRBJ2-1|many|TRBV19
TGTGCCAGTGTTCCGGGGGCCCTCTACAATGAGCAGTTCTTC
CASVPGALYNEQFF
>TRBD2|TRBJ2-2|few|TRBV30
TGTGCCCGGACTAGCGGGATGGACACCGGGGAGCTGTTTTTT
CARTSGMDTGELFF
>-|TRBJ2-1|-|TRBV11-2
TGTGCCAGCAGCTTAGATCTCGGGAGTCAGCAGTTCTTC
CASSLDLGSQQFF
>-|TRBJ1-2|-|TRBV12-5
TGTGCTAGTGGTCCCGTTCCTACGACAGCTTCTAACTATGGCTACACCTTC
CASGPVPTTASNYGYTF